These 17 T cell receptor beta chains were all obtained from the same sample, sequenced in a study of T cells in women clearing cervical HPV infection. TCRdb's table, derived via immunoSEQ multiplex PCR, lists solely in-frame clones and lacks some. The listing records 40,000 to 55,000 clones. Sequencing was carried out using blood buffy coat. Receptor source: a woman aged 18-69 years with a cervical HPV16 infection that either progressed to CIN3+ or cleared (not recorded which).

On this clone itself: The CDR3 goes on 3 residues after the read ends, and that part is filled in from the germline J gene. The V and J genes are TRBV28 and TRBJ2-7, with D possibly being TRBD1 (7 bases). Trimming removed 7 bases at V and 4 bases at J, with 17 bases between. The CDR3 length is 14 residues. Germline loops: CDR1 MDHEN, CDR2 SYDVKM. The DNA read from the CDR3 is TGTGCCAGCACCCGCGGGGACAGCTTTTACGAG. Translating gives CASTRGDSFYE. The complete CDR3 protein is CASTRGDSFYEQYF.

The chain's CDR3 is CSARDQTSGRFYEQYF. CDR3 DNA, as far as it was read: TGCAGTGCTAGAGACCAGACTAGCGGGAGGTTTTACGAG. The chain uses TRBV20-1 and TRBJ2-7; 13 positions match TRBD2. The sequenced fragment ends 3 residues before the CDR3 boundary, so the rest is inferred from the germline J gene. V was pared by 0 bases and J by 4 bases, with 6 bases of the junction left unmatched. This CDR3 has 16 amino acids. Germline-derived CDR1 and CDR2 are DFQATT and SNEGSKA (reference sequence).

A remark on this clone: The read comes to an end 3 residues before the CDR3 does, leaving the germline J gene to fill in the end. The chain has TRBV5-1 and TRBJ2-2; TRBD2 matches at 7 bases. The CDR3 loop spans 15 amino acids. With V trimmed by 1 base and J by 7 bases, 7 bases remained unmatched. Germline CDR1 SGHRS, CDR2 YFSETQ. The CDR3 here is CASSLSRTRDGELFF. The CDR3 bases that were read are TGCGCCAGCAGCTTGTCCCGGACTAGGGACGGGGAG.

CDR3 residues: CASSFRREGETQYF. CDR3 DNA, as far as it was read: TGTGCCAGCAGCTTCCGGCGGGAAGGGGAGACC. V usage is TRBV7-6 and J usage is TRBJ2-5; the D gene is possibly TRBD2 (6 bases). The read stops 3 residues short of the end of the CDR3; the missing end is completed from the germline J gene. There are 14 residues in the CDR3. Germline CDR1 is SGHVS and CDR2 is FNYEAQ. V lost 3 bases to trimming and J lost 5 bases, with 13 bases between them.

As to this clone: The read ends 3 residues shy of where the CDR3 ends; the end is completed using the germline J gene. This chain connects TRBV7-9 to TRBJ1-5; tentative D call: TRBD1 (5 bases). CDR1 is SEHNR, CDR2 FQNEAQ, per germline (reference sequence). This CDR3 has 15 residues. V was trimmed by 5 bases and J by 7 bases, leaving 18 bases between them. The part of the CDR3 DNA that was read is TGTGCCAGCAGCACCACGGACAATCCCCAACAGCCC. Translating it yields CASSTTDNPQQP. The full CDR3 reads CASSTTDNPQQPQHF.

Turning to this clone: The CDR3 goes on 3 residues after the read ends, and that part is filled in from the germline J gene. The chain employs TRBV7-3 and TRBJ1-1; 7 bases are a match to TRBD1. Trimming at V came to 1 base and at J to 1 base, leaving 9 bases not matched to a gene. The CDR3 sequence is 17 residues long. Germline CDR1 is SGHTA and CDR2 is FQGTGA. The CDR3 DNA, read in part, is TGTGCCAGCAGCTTAAGAGGGGGCAACCAGAAGAACACTGAA. This gives the protein CASSLRGGNQKNTE. The complete CDR3 reads CASSLRGGNQKNTEAFF.

CDR3 protein: CASSPRQGNEQYF. The CDR3 bases that were read are TGTGCCAGCTCCCCCAGGCAGGGGAACGAG. V gene TRBV18 combines with J gene TRBJ2-7; perhaps TRBD1 as D (6 bases). The sequenced fragment ends 3 residues before the CDR3 boundary, so the rest is inferred from the germline J gene. This CDR3 region has 13 residues. Germline loops: CDR1 KGHSH, CDR2 LQKENI. V was shortened by 6 bases and J by 5 bases, with 14 bases between the two germline ends.

Points on this clone: The read finishes 3 residues shy of the CDR3 end, and the germline J gene is used to complete it. V is TRBV7-9 and J is TRBJ2-7, with TRBD2 identical over 8 bases. The length of the CDR3 is 12 residues. V shed 4 bases and J 6 bases; nucleotides not matched to a gene: 2. The germline CDR1 and CDR2 sequences are SEHNR and FQNEAQ (reference sequence). Incomplete CDR3 DNA: TGTGCCAGCAGCTATACTAGCGGCGAG. It yields the protein CASSYTSGE. The full CDR3 protein is CASSYTSGEQYF.

Notes on this clone: An end of the junction does not agree with germline; a read error may underlie this. The read ends 3 residues shy of where the CDR3 ends; the end is completed using the germline J gene. This sequence joins TRBV20-1 and TRBJ2-7; D is unresolved. Germline V gene data show CDR1 as DFQATT and CDR2 as SNEGSKA (reference sequence). The CDR3 consists of 13 residues. The CDR3 bases that were read are TGCAGTGCTAGCCCCTCAGTCTCCAACGAG. Residues: CSASPSVSNE. The entire CDR3 protein is CSASPSVSNEQYF.

Points on this clone: The read ends 3 residues shy of where the CDR3 ends; the end is completed using the germline J gene. The gene calls are TRBV29-1 and TRBJ2-3; perhaps TRBD1 as D (6 bases). Germline CDR1 SQVTM, CDR2 ANQGSEA. Trimming left V 7 bases short and J 7 bases short, with 15 bases between. This CDR3 has 12 amino acids. The CDR3 DNA, read in part, is TGCAGCGCTATTCCTCAGGGGTATACG. Its protein is CSAIPQGYT. The whole CDR3 protein is CSAIPQGYTQYF.

The DNA read from the CDR3 is TGTGCCAGCAGCGGGACTTACGACACAGATACG. It codes for CASSGTYDTDT. The entire CDR3 protein is CASSGTYDTDTQYF. V usage is TRBV5-4 and J usage is TRBJ2-3; tentative D call: TRBD2 (6 bases). The read comes to an end 3 residues before the CDR3 does, leaving the germline J gene to fill in the end. CDR3 size: 14 residues. CDR1 is SGHNT and CDR2 is YYREEE in the germline V gene (reference sequence). Between the trimmed V and J ends, which lost 4 bases and 2 bases, there was a span of 11 bases.

Note on this clone: Sequencing ends 3 residues short of the CDR3 end; the germline J gene provides the rest. The V and J genes are TRBV20-1 and TRBJ1-6, with a possible D match to TRBD1 (6 bases). In germline, CDR1 is DFQATT, CDR2 SNEGSKA (reference sequence). V was pared by 6 bases and J by 10 bases, with 16 bases between. The CDR3 spans 13 residues. CDR3 protein: CSATEQGDSPLHF. CDR3 DNA, as far as it was read: TGCAGTGCGACTGAACAGGGAGACTCACCC.

In the case of this clone: The CDR3 end falls 3 residues outside the read, so it is completed with the germline J gene. This sequence joins TRBV7-6 and TRBJ2-3; 8 bases match TRBD2. V lost 2 bases, J lost 6 bases, and 4 bases stayed unmatched. This CDR3 is built from 14 residues. The germline V gene encodes CDR1 SGHVS and CDR2 FNYEAQ. The CDR3 DNA, read in part, is TGTGCCAGCAGCTTAAGAGCGGGGGAGGATACG. It translates to CASSLRAGEDT. The whole CDR3 region reads CASSLRAGEDTQYF.

As for this clone: The read gets to within 3 residues of the CDR3 end, and the germline J gene fills in the rest. This chain links TRBV18 with TRBJ2-1, with 7 positions matching TRBD2. CDR1 KGHSH and CDR2 LQKENI come from the germline V gene. This CDR3 has 16 amino acids. Germline trimming cut 2 bases from V and 0 bases from J; bases unmatched to any gene: 4. The DNA read from the CDR3 is TGTGCCAGCTCACCAGGGCGGGGGAGCTCCTACAATGAG. This translates into CASSPGRGSSYNE. In full, the CDR3 reads CASSPGRGSSYNEQFF. Combining the CDR3 with reference TRBV18 and TRBJ2-1 gives the whole variable domain NAGVMQNPRHLVRRRGQEARLRCSPMKGHSHVYWYRQLPEEGLKFMVYLQKENIIDESGMPKERFSAEFPKEGPSILRIQQVVRGDSAAYFCASSPGRGSSYNEQFFGPGTRLTVL.

About this clone itself: The read falls 3 residues short of the CDR3 end, and the missing part is taken from the germline J gene. The J gene is TRBJ1-6, the V gene TRBV19, with TRBD1 matching over 7 bases. This CDR3 comprises 16 residues. CDR1 is LNHDA and CDR2 is SQIVND in the germline V gene (reference sequence). The junction had 10 bases not matched to a gene; V was cut back by 4 bases and J by 7 bases. The CDR3: CASSTPGRGENSPLHF. The sequenced part of the CDR3 DNA is TGTGCCAGTAGTACCCCGGGCAGGGGGGAGAATTCACCC.

With respect to this clone: The read ends 3 residues early relative to the CDR3; the germline J gene fills the gap. This chain uses TRBV12-3 or TRBV12-4 with TRBJ1-5; D uncertain. The CDR3 has 14 residues. Between the trimmed V and J ends, which lost 3 bases and 2 bases, there was a span of 8 bases. The CDR3 loop is CASSFSSGNQPQHF. The DNA read from the CDR3 is TGTGCCAGCAGTTTTTCATCGGGCAATCAGCCC.

On this clone: The sequence runs out 3 residues before the end of the CDR3; the remainder is reconstructed from the germline J gene. This rearrangement joins TRBV30 to TRBJ2-3; D might be TRBD2 (6 bases). CDR3 length: 14 amino acids. V was clipped by 3 bases and J by 0 bases, with 10 bases between them. CDR1 is GTSNPN and CDR2 is SVGIG in the germline V gene (reference sequence). The DNA read from the CDR3 is TGTGCCTGGAGCCGCGGGGAGAGCACAGATACG. It specifies CAWSRGESTDT. The CDR3 in full is CAWSRGESTDTQYF.